Sequencing of this TCR beta chain was carried out in a study of T cell responses to AZD1222 COVID-19 vaccine. General study results and limits: At study baseline, merely a handful of AZD1222 recipients were seropositive. Repertoires were sampled only after the peak T cell response. Elevations in Spike-specific TCR breadth and depth followed administration of two AZD1222 doses. Close to half of all spike-specific TCRs reportedly target regions of the variants that are unmutated.

Generated by immunoSEQ multiplex PCR, the TCRdb table keeps only in-frame clones and is missing some. The profile covers some 150,000 clones, with approximately 85% appearing a single time and 4.5% to 5.5% taken by the ten largest. Of note for this clone: Its target is not known.

The germline CDR1 and CDR2 sequences are SEHNR and FQNEAQ (reference sequence). V lost 4 bases to trimming and J lost 0 bases; unmatched junction nucleotides: 5. The CDR3 loop spans 16 amino acids. The rearrangement joins TRBV7-9 to TRBJ2-2; 7 bases match TRBD1. This TCR derives from an adult who received the MenACWY meningococcal vaccine as a control. The sequencing here drew on peripheral blood, taken 28 days after the second dose of the MenACWY control vaccine. The CDR3 region is CASSSPGQPNTGELFF. The CDR3 DNA reads TGTGCCAGCAGCTCTCCGGGACAGCCGAACACCGGGGAGCTGTTTTTT.